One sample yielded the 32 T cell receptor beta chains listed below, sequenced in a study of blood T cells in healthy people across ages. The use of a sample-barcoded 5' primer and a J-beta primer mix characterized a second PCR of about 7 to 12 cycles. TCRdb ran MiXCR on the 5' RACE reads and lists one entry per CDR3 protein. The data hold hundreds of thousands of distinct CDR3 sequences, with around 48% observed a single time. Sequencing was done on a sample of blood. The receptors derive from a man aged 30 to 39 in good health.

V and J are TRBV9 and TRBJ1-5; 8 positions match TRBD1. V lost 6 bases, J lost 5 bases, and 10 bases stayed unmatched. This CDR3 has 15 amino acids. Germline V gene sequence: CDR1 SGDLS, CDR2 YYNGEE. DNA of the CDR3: TGTGCCAGCACTCCCTCGGGACAGGAGGATCAGCCCCAGCATTTT. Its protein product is CASTPSGQEDQPQHF.

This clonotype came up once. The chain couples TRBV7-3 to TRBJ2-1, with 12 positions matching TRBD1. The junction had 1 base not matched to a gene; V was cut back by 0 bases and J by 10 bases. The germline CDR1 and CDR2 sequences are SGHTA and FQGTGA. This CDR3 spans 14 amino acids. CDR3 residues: CASSLTGTGGEQFF. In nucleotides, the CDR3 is TGTGCCAGCAGCTTAACCGGGACAGGGGGCGAGCAGTTCTTC.

The CDR3 DNA is TGTGCCAGCAGTTCCCCAGGCTACAATGAGCAGTTCTTC. As protein: CASSSPGYNEQFF. The rearrangement uses TRBV6-2 or TRBV6-3 and TRBJ2-1, with no clear D. Trimming removed 4 bases at V and 3 bases at J, with 7 bases between. Germline lookup yields CDR1 MNHEY and CDR2 SVGEGT. The CDR3 totals 13 residues.

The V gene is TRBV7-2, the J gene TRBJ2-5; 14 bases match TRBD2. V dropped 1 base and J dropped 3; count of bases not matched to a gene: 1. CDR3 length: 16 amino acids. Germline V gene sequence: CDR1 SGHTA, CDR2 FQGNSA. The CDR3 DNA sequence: TGTGCCAGCAGCTTAGGACTAGCGGGGGGGAAAGAGACCCAGTACTTC. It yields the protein CASSLGLAGGKETQYF. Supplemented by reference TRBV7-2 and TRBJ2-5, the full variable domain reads GAGVSQSPSNKVTEKGKDVELRCDPISGHTALYWYRQSLGQGLEFLIYFQGNSAPDKSGLPSDRFSAERTGGSVSTLTIQRTQQEDSAVYLCASSLGLAGGKETQYFGPGTRLLVL.

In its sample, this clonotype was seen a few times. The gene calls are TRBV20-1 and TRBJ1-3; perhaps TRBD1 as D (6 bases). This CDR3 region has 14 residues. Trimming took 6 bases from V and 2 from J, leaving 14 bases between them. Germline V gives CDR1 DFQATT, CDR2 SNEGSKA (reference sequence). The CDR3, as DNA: TGCAGTGCCACCGACAGGTCTACTGGAAACACCATATATTTT. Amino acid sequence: CSATDRSTGNTIYF.

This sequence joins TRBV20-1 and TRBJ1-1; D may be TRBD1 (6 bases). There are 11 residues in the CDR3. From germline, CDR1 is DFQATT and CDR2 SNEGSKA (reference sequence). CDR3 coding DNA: TGCAGGGCGCAACAGGGAACTGAAGCTTTCTTT. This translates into CRAQQGTEAFF.

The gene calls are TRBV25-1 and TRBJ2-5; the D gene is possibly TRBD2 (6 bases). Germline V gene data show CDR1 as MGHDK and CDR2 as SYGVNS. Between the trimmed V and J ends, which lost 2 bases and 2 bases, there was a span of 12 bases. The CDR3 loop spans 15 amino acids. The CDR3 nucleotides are TGTGCCAGCAGTGAAGGGGCGGGGAGACAAGAGACCCAGTACTTC. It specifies CASSEGAGRQETQYF. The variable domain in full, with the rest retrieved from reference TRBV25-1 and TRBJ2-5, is EADIYQTPRYLVIGTGKKITLECSQTMGHDKMYWYQQDPGMELHLIHYSYGVNSTEKGDLSSESTVSRIRTEHFPLTLESARPSHTSQYLCASSEGAGRQETQYFGPGTRLLVL.

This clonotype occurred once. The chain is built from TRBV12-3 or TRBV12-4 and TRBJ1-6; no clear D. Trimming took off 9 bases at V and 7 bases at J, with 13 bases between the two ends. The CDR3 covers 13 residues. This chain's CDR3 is CASRKEENSPLHF. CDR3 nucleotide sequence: TGTGCCAGTCGAAAGGAGGAAAATTCACCCCTCCACTTT.

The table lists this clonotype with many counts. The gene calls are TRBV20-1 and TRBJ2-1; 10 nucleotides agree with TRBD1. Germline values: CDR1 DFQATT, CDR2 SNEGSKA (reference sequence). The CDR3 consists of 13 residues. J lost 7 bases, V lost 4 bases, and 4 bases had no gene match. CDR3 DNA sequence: TGCAGTGCTAAGGGACAGGGGTCGAATGAGCAGTTCTTC. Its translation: CSAKGQGSNEQFF.

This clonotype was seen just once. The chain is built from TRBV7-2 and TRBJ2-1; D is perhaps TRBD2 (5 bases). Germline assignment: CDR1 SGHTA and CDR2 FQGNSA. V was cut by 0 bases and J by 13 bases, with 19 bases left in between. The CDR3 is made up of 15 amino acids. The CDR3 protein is CASSLAMGGGETQFF. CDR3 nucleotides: TGTGCCAGCAGCTTAGCTATGGGCGGAGGAGAGACCCAGTTCTTC.

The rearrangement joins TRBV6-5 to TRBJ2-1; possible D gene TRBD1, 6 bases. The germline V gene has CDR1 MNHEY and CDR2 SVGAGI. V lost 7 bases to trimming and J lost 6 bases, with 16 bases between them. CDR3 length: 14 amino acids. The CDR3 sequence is CASIGTQGGNEQFF. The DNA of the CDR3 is TGTGCCAGCATCGGCACCCAAGGGGGCAATGAGCAGTTCTTC.

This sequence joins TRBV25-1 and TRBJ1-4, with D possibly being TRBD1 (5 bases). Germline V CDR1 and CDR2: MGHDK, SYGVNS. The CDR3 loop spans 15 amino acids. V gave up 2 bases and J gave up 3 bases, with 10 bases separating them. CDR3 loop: CASSEPRVANEKLFF. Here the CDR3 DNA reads TGTGCCAGCAGTGAACCCAGGGTAGCTAATGAAAAACTGTTTTTT.

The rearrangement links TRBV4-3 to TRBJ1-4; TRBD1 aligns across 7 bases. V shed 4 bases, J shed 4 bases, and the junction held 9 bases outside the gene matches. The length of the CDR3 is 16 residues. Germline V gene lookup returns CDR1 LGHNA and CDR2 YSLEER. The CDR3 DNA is TGCGCCAGCAGCCGCACTACAGGGGTCAATAATGAAAAACTGTTTTTT. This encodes CASSRTTGVNNEKLFF.

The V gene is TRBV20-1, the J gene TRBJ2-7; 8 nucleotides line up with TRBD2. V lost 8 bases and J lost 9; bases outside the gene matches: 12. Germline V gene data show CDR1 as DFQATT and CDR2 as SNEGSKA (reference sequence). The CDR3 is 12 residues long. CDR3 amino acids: CSYSGGDRGQYF. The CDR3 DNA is TGCAGTTATTCCGGGGGGGATAGGGGGCAGTACTTC.

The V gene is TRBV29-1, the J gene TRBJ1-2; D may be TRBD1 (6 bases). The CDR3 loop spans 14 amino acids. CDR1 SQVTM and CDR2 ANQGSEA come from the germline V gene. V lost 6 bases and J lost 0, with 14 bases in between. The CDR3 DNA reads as TGCAGCGTCCGCGGGCAGGGGACTAACTATGGCTACACCTTC. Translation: CSVRGQGTNYGYTF.

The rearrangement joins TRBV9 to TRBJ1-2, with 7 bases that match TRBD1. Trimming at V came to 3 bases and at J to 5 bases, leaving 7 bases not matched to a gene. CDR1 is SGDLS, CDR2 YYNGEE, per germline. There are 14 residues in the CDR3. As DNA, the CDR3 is TGTGCCAGCAGCGCGAGACAGGGCGAGTATGGCTACACCTTC. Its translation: CASSARQGEYGYTF.

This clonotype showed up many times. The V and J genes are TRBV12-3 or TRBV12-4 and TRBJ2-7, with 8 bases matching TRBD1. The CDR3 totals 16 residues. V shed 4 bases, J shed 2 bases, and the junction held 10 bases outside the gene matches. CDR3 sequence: CASSSTDRGLTYEQYF. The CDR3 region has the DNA TGTGCCAGCAGTTCCACCGACAGGGGTCTAACCTACGAGCAGTACTTC.

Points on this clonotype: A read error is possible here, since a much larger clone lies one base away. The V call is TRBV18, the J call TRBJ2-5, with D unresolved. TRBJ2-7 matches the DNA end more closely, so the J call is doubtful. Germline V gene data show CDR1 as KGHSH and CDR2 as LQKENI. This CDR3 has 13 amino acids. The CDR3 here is CASSPPGNYEQYF. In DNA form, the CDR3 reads TGTGCCAGCTCACCACCAGGGAACTACGAGCAGTACTTC.

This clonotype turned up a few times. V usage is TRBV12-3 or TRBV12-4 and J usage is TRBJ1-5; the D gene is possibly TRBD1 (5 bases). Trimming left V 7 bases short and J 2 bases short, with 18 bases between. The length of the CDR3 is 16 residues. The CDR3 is CASTVGSTAGNQPQHF. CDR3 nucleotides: TGTGCCAGCACCGTGGGGTCGACAGCGGGCAATCAGCCCCAGCATTTT.

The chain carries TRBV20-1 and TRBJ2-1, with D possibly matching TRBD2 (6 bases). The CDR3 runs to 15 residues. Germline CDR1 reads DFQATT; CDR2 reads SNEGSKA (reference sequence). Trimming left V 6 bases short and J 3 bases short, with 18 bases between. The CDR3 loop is CSARRPGTFYNEQFF. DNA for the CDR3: TGCAGTGCCCGCCGGCCGGGGACTTTCTACAATGAGCAGTTCTTC.

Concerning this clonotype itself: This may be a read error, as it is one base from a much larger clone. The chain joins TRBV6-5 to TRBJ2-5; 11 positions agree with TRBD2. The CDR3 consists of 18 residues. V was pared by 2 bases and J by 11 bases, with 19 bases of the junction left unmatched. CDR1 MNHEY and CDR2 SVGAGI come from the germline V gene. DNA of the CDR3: TGTGCCAGCAGTTACCAAAACCCCGGTAGCGGGGGGGGAAATGAGCAGTACTTC. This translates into CASSYQNPGSGGGNEQYF.

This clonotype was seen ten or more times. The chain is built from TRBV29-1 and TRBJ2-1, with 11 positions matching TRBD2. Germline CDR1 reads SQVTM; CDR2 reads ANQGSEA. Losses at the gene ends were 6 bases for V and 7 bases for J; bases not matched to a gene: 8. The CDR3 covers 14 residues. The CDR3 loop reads CSVVAGGRGNEQFF. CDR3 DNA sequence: TGCAGCGTAGTAGCGGGGGGGCGCGGGAATGAGCAGTTCTTC.

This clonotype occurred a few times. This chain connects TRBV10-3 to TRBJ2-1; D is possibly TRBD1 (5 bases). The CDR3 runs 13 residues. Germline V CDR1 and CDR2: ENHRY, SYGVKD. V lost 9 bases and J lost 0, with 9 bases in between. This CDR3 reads CAIQAPSYNEQFF. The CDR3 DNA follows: TGTGCCATACAGGCTCCCTCCTACAATGAGCAGTTCTTC.

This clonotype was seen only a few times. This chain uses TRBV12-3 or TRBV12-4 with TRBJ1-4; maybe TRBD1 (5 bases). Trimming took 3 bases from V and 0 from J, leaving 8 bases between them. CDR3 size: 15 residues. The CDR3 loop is CASSLSRATNEKLFF. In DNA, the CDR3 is TGTGCCAGCAGTTTGTCCAGGGCAACTAATGAAAAACTGTTTTTT.

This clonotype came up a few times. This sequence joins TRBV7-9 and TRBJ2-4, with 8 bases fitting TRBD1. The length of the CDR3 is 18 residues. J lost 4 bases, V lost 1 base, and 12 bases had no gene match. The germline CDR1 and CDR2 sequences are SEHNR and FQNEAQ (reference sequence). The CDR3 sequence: CASSLGDRGPPLKNIQYF. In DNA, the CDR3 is TGTGCCAGCAGCTTAGGTGACAGGGGACCGCCGCTTAAAAACATTCAGTACTTC. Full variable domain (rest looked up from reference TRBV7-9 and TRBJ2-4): DTGVSQNPRHKITKRGQNVTFRCDPISEHNRLYWYRQTLGQGPEFLTYFQNEAQLEKSRLLSDRFSAERPKGSFSTLEIQRTEQGDSAMYLCASSLGDRGPPLKNIQYFGAGTRLSVL.

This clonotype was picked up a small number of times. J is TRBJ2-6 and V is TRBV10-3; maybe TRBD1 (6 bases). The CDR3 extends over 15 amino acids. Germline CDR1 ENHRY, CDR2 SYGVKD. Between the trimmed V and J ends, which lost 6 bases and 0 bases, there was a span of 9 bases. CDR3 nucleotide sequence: TGTGCCATCAGCGAGGGGGTCTCTGGGGCCAACGTCCTGACTTTC. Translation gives CAISEGVSGANVLTF.

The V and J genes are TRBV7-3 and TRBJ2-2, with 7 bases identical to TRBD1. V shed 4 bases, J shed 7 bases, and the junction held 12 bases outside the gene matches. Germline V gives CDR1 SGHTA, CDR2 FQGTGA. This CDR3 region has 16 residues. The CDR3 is CASSSEHTGDGGELFF. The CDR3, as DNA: TGTGCCAGCAGCTCAGAACACACAGGGGACGGCGGGGAGCTGTTTTTT.

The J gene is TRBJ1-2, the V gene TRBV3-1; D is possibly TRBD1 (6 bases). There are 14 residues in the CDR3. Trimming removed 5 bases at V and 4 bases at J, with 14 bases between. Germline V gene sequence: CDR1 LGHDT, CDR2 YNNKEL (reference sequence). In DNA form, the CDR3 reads TGTGCCAGCAGCAAAGGGGGAAGGGGCTATGGCTACACCTTC. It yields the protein CASSKGGRGYGYTF. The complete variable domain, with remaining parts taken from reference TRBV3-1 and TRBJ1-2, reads DTAVSQTPKYLVTQMGNDKSIKCEQNLGHDTMYWYKQDSKKFLKIMFSYNNKELIINETVPNRFSPKSPDKAHLNLHINSLELGDSAVYFCASSKGGRGYGYTFGSGTRLTVV.

CDR3 DNA sequence: TGCGCCAGCAGCCAAACCGATTTGAGGAATCAGCCCCAGCATTTT. It translates to CASSQTDLRNQPQHF. This rearrangement joins TRBV4-1 to TRBJ1-5; D is ambiguous. The germline CDR1 and CDR2 sequences are MGHRA and YSYEKL. The CDR3 spans 15 residues. Between the trimmed V and J ends, which lost 2 bases and 4 bases, there was a span of 12 bases.

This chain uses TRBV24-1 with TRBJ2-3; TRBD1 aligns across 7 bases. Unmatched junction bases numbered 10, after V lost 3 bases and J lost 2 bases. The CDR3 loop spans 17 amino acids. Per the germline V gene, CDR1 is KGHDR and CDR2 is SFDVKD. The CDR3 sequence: CATSDVGLQGNTDTQYF. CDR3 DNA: TGTGCCACCAGTGATGTTGGCCTACAGGGGAACACAGATACGCAGTATTTT.

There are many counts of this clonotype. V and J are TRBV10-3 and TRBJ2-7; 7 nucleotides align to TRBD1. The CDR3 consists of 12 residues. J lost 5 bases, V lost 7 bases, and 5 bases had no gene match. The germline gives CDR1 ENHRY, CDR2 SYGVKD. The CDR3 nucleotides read TGTGCCATCACCTCGACAGGGAACGAGCAGTACTTC. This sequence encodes CAITSTGNEQYF.

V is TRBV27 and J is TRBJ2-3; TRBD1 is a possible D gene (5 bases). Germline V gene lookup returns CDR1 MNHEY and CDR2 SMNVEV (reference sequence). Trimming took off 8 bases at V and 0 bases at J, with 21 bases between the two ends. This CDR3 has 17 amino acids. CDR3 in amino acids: CASFWTGRASSTDTQYF. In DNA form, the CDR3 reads TGTGCCAGCTTTTGGACGGGCAGGGCATCGAGCACAGATACGCAGTATTTT.